These 23 T cell receptor beta chains originate from one sample sequenced in a study of beta chain features in type 1 diabetes. The sequenced template was cDNA made from the entire isolated RNA. Here immunoSEQ multiplex PCR was the method, and the copy in TCRdb shows in-frame clones only, minus some. Of about 900,000 clones in the sample, about 17% were seen once. Material: naive CD4+ T cells from blood. These receptor sequences come from a woman between 18 and 30 years old in good health.

This rearrangement joins TRBV6-5 to TRBJ2-4; 7 positions agree with TRBD2. CDR1 and CDR2 (germline): MNHEY, SVGAGI. There are 16 residues in the CDR3. The V gene end was trimmed by 2 bases and the J gene end by 2 bases; junction bases not matched to a gene: 6. The CDR3 nucleotides are TGTGCCAGCAGTTACCAGGCGGGAGTAACCAAAAACATTCAGTACTTC. This translates into CASSYQAGVTKNIQYF.

V usage is TRBV28 and J usage is TRBJ2-3, with D hard to call. The CDR3 runs to 11 residues. Germline V gene data show CDR1 as MDHEN and CDR2 as SYDVKM. Trimming cost V 7 bases and J 9 bases, with 11 bases left between them. The CDR3 protein is CASIRLGTQYF. In DNA form, the CDR3 reads TGTGCCAGCATCCGACTGGGGACGCAGTATTTT.

The chain links TRBV5-8 to TRBJ2-2; a weak D match, TRBD2 (6 bases). Between the trimmed V and J ends, which lost 2 bases and 5 bases, there was a span of 19 bases. This CDR3 is 17 amino acids long. Germline V lookup: CDR1 SGHTS, CDR2 YDEGEE. CDR3 sequence: CASSFWAIGSRTGELFF. The CDR3 coding sequence is TGTGCCAGCAGCTTTTGGGCAATCGGGAGTAGGACCGGGGAGCTGTTTTTT.

This clone occurred a few times. The V and J genes are TRBV5-1 and TRBJ2-7; TRBD2 agrees at 14 bases. Germline V CDR1 and CDR2: SGHRS, YFSETQ. There are 18 residues in the CDR3. V lost 3 bases, J lost 5 bases, and 13 bases stayed unmatched. The CDR3 sequence is CASSSNPRGTSGSHEQYF. DNA for the CDR3: TGCGCCAGCAGCTCGAACCCGAGGGGGACTAGCGGGAGCCACGAGCAGTACTTC.

The chain recombines TRBV7-2 with TRBJ2-2; 9 bases line up with TRBD2. J lost 4 bases, V lost 1 base, and 1 base had no gene match. This CDR3 is built from 15 residues. From germline, CDR1 is SGHTA and CDR2 FQGNSA. The CDR3 region is CASSLVAGATGELFF. CDR3 coding DNA: TGTGCCAGCAGCTTAGTAGCGGGAGCCACCGGGGAGCTGTTTTTT.

J is TRBJ1-1 and V is TRBV10-2; D perhaps matches TRBD1 (5 bases). Trimming pared 4 bases from V and 5 bases from J, leaving 11 bases between. The CDR3 loop spans 13 amino acids. The germline V gene encodes CDR1 WSHSY and CDR2 SAAADI. Written as DNA, the CDR3 is TGCGCCAGCAGTGGAACAGGTTCAACTGAAGCTTTCTTT. Translating it yields CASSGTGSTEAFF.

The chain joins TRBV19 to TRBJ2-1, with TRBD2 as a possible D gene (5 bases). Germline values: CDR1 LNHDA, CDR2 SQIVND (reference sequence). CDR3 length equals 16 residues. The V end lost 3 bases, the J end lost 8 bases, and 20 bases lay between the germline ends. The CDR3 nucleotides are TGTGCCAGTAGTATTTCACGGTTAGCGTTCCTCGATGAGCAGTTCTTC. It yields the protein CASSISRLAFLDEQFF.

This sequence joins TRBV7-8 and TRBJ2-3; D is unclear. The V gene lost 5 bases and the J gene lost 0 bases, with 12 bases spanning the gap. Germline assignment: CDR1 SGHVS and CDR2 FQNEAQ. The CDR3 runs to 15 residues. The CDR3 spells CASSDPTASTDTQYF. In DNA form, the CDR3 reads TGTGCCAGCAGCGACCCGACGGCTAGCACAGATACGCAGTATTTT. The entire variable domain, with the rest obtained from reference TRBV7-8 and TRBJ2-3, is as follows: GAGVSQSPRYKVAKRGQDVALRCDPISGHVSLFWYQQALGQGPEFLTYFQNEAQLDKSGLPSDRFFAERPEGSVSTLKIQRTQQEDSAVYLCASSDPTASTDTQYFGPGTRLTVL.

This chain connects TRBV7-6 to TRBJ2-2; TRBD1 matches at 8 bases. Germline V CDR1 and CDR2: SGHVS, FNYEAQ. V trimming: 1 base; J trimming: 4 bases; junction bases outside the gene matches: 11. The CDR3 spans 18 residues. The DNA of the CDR3 is TGTGCCAGCAGCTTAGGGCCCCAAAGGGACAGGTTCACCGGGGAGCTGTTTTTT. This encodes CASSLGPQRDRFTGELFF.

The gene calls are TRBV28 and TRBJ2-2; D is undetermined. Germline lookup yields CDR1 MDHEN and CDR2 SYDVKM. Trimming removed 8 bases at V and 5 bases at J, with 6 bases between. This CDR3 has 11 residues. CDR3 coding DNA: TGTGCCAGCCAGGTGACCGGGGAGCTGTTTTTT. It codes for CASQVTGELFF.

This clone occurred a few times. The chain has TRBV6-6 and TRBJ2-7, with 9 positions matching TRBD2. The V gene's germline CDR1 is MNHNY and CDR2 SVGAGI (reference sequence). The CDR3 sequence is 15 residues long. V shed 4 bases, J shed 4 bases, and the junction held 8 bases outside the gene matches. This CDR3 is CASSSSSGERYEQYF. The CDR3 DNA reads TGTGCCAGCAGTTCGTCTAGCGGGGAAAGGTACGAGCAGTACTTC.

The rearrangement links TRBV9 to TRBJ1-3; 11 bases fit TRBD1. With 3 bases clipped from V and 0 bases from J, the junction kept 5 bases outside the gene matches. Germline loops: CDR1 SGDLS, CDR2 YYNGEE. This CDR3 contains 17 residues. DNA for the CDR3: TGTGCCAGCAGCGGAACCGGGACAGGGGGCTCTGGAAACACCATATATTTT. It is translated as CASSGTGTGGSGNTIYF.

CDR3 loop: CSAKRGLAGVSGLYNEQFF. CDR3 in DNA: TGCAGCGCCAAAAGAGGGCTAGCGGGAGTGAGTGGATTGTACAATGAGCAGTTCTTC. This chain joins TRBV29-1 and TRBJ2-1; 10 nucleotides agree with TRBD2. V was pared by 7 bases and J by 4 bases, with 22 bases of the junction left unmatched. The germline CDR1 and CDR2 sequences are SQVTM and ANQGSEA. This CDR3 is built from 19 residues.

This clone was counted a few times. The chain links TRBV7-2 to TRBJ2-7; D not certain. The CDR3 extends over 12 amino acids. Trimming removed 4 bases from V and 4 bases from J, with 8 bases in between. CDR1 is SGHTA, CDR2 FQGNSA, per germline. The DNA for the CDR3 is TGTGCCAGCAGCTCCTATAATTACGAGCAGTACTTC. It codes for CASSSYNYEQYF.

CDR3 region: CASSELAGKQYF. CDR3 DNA sequence: TGTGCCAGCAGTGAGCTAGCGGGGAAGCAGTACTTC. The chain employs TRBV2 and TRBJ2-7; the match to TRBD2 covers 9 bases. With V trimmed by 3 bases and J by 8 bases, 2 bases remained unmatched. The CDR3 has 12 residues. CDR1 SNHLY and CDR2 FYNNEI come from the germline V gene.

The chain recombines TRBV5-1 with TRBJ2-1; D uncertain. Looked up from germline, CDR1 is SGHRS and CDR2 is YFSETQ. The CDR3 covers 13 residues. V lost 4 bases and J 8 bases, leaving 13 bases between the germline ends. The CDR3 is CASSLRHRDEQFF. CDR3 in DNA: TGCGCCAGCAGCCTCCGACACCGGGATGAGCAGTTCTTC.

V usage is TRBV29-1 and J usage is TRBJ1-1; D not certain. The CDR3 is made up of 9 amino acids. Germline CDR1 SQVTM, CDR2 ANQGSEA. The V end lost 6 bases, the J end lost 3 bases, and 2 bases lay between the germline ends. CDR3 coding DNA: TGCAGCGTGGACACTGAAGCTTTCTTT. Translation gives CSVDTEAFF.

The genes are TRBV28 and TRBJ2-2, with D possibly matching TRBD1 (6 bases). This CDR3 spans 13 amino acids. Germline CDR1 and CDR2: MDHEN and SYDVKM. Trimming took off 7 bases at V and 2 bases at J, with 8 bases between the two ends. The CDR3 protein is CASNRVNTGELFF. In DNA, the CDR3 is TGTGCCAGCAACAGGGTAAACACCGGGGAGCTGTTTTTT.

This clone was found a few times. V gene TRBV15 combines with J gene TRBJ2-3, with D possibly TRBD2 on 5 matching bases. In germline, CDR1 is LNHNV, CDR2 YYDKDF (reference sequence). This CDR3 has 14 amino acids. The V and J ends lost 0 bases and 5 bases respectively, with 9 bases between them. The CDR3 spells CATSRDAGVDTQYF. CDR3 nucleotide sequence: TGTGCCACCAGCAGAGATGCCGGGGTAGATACGCAGTATTTT.

This clone was seen only a few times. CDR3 protein: CSGGGGGQETQYF. CDR3 nucleotide sequence: TGCAGCGGTGGAGGGGGGGGACAAGAGACCCAGTACTTC. This chain joins TRBV29-1 and TRBJ2-5; TRBD2 might be the D (7 bases). Trimming pared 7 bases from V and 2 bases from J, leaving 14 bases between. CDR3 length equals 13 residues. Germline V gene sequence: CDR1 SQVTM, CDR2 ANQGSEA. The full variable domain, completed using reference TRBV29-1 and TRBJ2-5, is SAVISQKPSRDICQRGTSLTIQCQVDSQVTMMFWYRQQPGQSLTLIATANQGSEATYESGFVIDKFPISRPNLTFSTLTVSNMSPEDSSIYLCSGGGGGQETQYFGPGTRLLVL.

This clone was seen only once. This likely comes from a read error, as the CDR3 has no conserved phenylalanine or tryptophan at its end. The limits of the CDR3 on the DNA are not certain, so only TCRdb's listed CDR3 is given. The J gene is TRBJ1-4, the V gene TRBV27. The CDR3 spans 9 amino acids, including both terminal residues. Germline V CDR1 and CDR2: MNHEY, SMNVEV (reference sequence). This chain's CDR3 is CASGRAHGI.

The V and J genes are TRBV10-2 and TRBJ2-7; D may be TRBD1 (7 bases). This CDR3 region has 14 residues. The germline V gene encodes CDR1 WSHSY and CDR2 SAAADI. V gave up 9 bases and J gave up 9 bases, with 24 bases separating them. CDR3 DNA sequence: TGCGCCAGACCCGCCGGGACAGTGCTGGAGGGGCAGTACTTC. Its translation: CARPAGTVLEGQYF.

This clone was counted only a few times. The same CDR3 also results from other DNA sequences found in this sample. The chain has TRBV2 and TRBJ2-3; TRBD1 matches at 8 bases. The CDR3 runs 14 residues. CDR1 and CDR2 from the germline V gene are SNHLY and FYNNEI. V was clipped by 1 base and J by 3 bases; unmatched bases: 0. CDR3 bases: TGTGCCAGCAGTGAAGGGACAGGGACAGATACGCAGTATTTT. Its translation: CASSEGTGTDTQYF.